This entry lists 20 T cell receptor beta chains sequenced from one sample in a study of long-term antiretroviral therapy in people with HIV (dated by TCRdb to 2021 to 2024). The immunoSEQ hsTCRB v3.0 assay was used at survey level resolution to sequence the TRB variable region. TCRdb mirrors the immuneACCESS table, restricted to in-frame sequences. Some clones are absent from its copies; in checked studies, under half trace to an unresolved V gene, and the reason for the others is unknown. Within this sample are roughly 20,000 clones, with 84% of them counted one time only. The top ten clonotypes cover 3% to 3.5% of the sample. Sequencing used unsorted PBMCs, obtained 1.9 years after starting antiretroviral therapy. These receptors were collected from a woman aged 50 to 60 with HIV.

CDR3 sequence reads: CASSRTRQGGWGNTIYF. In DNA, the CDR3 is TGCGCCAGCAGCCGAACACGGCAGGGAGGGTGGGGAAACACCATATATTTT. This chain uses TRBV4-3 with TRBJ1-3; tentative D call: TRBD1 (5 bases). This CDR3 has 17 residues. Between the trimmed V and J ends, which lost 4 bases and 4 bases, there was a span of 20 bases. CDR1 LGHNA and CDR2 YSLEER come from the germline V gene.

This clone was counted a single time. The chain is built from TRBV9 and TRBJ2-3, with D possibly being TRBD2 (5 bases). V was clipped by 5 bases and J by 3 bases, with 13 bases between them. Per the germline V gene, CDR1 is SGDLS and CDR2 is YYNGEE. This CDR3 region has 14 residues. Here the CDR3 DNA reads TGTGCCAGCAGTATAAACCGAGGGACAGATACGCAGTATTTT. It encodes CASSINRGTDTQYF.

The chain has TRBV7-9 and TRBJ1-5; D not resolved. V gave up 1 base and J gave up 3 bases, with 16 bases separating them. Germline assignment: CDR1 SEHNR and CDR2 FQNEAQ (reference sequence). This CDR3 spans 17 amino acids. The CDR3 reads CASSLGIGRTPNQPQHF. The CDR3 bases are TGTGCCAGCAGCTTAGGAATCGGCCGTACTCCCAATCAGCCCCAGCATTTT.

J is TRBJ2-7 and V is TRBV7-9; D unresolved. Germline values: CDR1 SEHNR, CDR2 FQNEAQ (reference sequence). The V and J ends lost 1 base and 2 bases respectively, with 9 bases between them. The CDR3 loop spans 14 amino acids. The chain's CDR3 is CASSLGSQPYEQYF. CDR3 sequence (DNA): TGTGCCAGCAGCTTAGGTTCGCAGCCCTACGAGCAGTACTTC.

The V call is TRBV19, the J call TRBJ1-5; TRBD1 is a possible D gene (5 bases). Germline V gene sequence: CDR1 LNHDA, CDR2 SQIVND (reference sequence). The CDR3 covers 15 residues. Trimming left V 5 bases short and J 2 bases short, with 13 bases between. CDR3 amino acids: CASSPGGGRNQPQHF. DNA of the CDR3: TGTGCCAGTAGTCCAGGCGGGGGACGCAATCAGCCCCAGCATTTT.

The chain carries TRBV20-1 and TRBJ2-1; D unclear. Germline V gene lookup returns CDR1 DFQATT and CDR2 SNEGSKA (reference sequence). CDR3 size: 11 residues. V lost 6 bases to trimming and J lost 5 bases, with 8 bases between them. This CDR3 is CSARTDNEQFF. The CDR3 nucleotides are TGCAGTGCGCGGACGGACAATGAGCAGTTCTTC.

The chain employs TRBV5-4 and TRBJ1-1; D not resolved. The CDR3 contains 16 residues. Trimming left V 4 bases short and J 3 bases short, with 19 bases between. Germline CDR1 is SGHNT and CDR2 is YYREEE (reference sequence). CDR3 in DNA: TGTGCCAGCAGCCCCCTTGTCGGGCCCCCGGACACTGAAGCTTTCTTT. Protein product: CASSPLVGPPDTEAFF.

The rearrangement links TRBV2 to TRBJ2-5; D unclear. The CDR3 is 15 amino acids. V was pared by 7 bases and J by 0 bases, with 15 bases between. CDR1 is SNHLY and CDR2 is FYNNEI in the germline V gene. The CDR3 nucleotides are TGTGCCAGCATAGTCCTAAAGATAAACCAAGAGACCCAGTACTTC. This codes for CASIVLKINQETQYF.

The chain is built from TRBV10-1 and TRBJ1-1; D call uncertain. CDR3 length: 16 residues. V was shortened by 9 bases and J by 6 bases, with 26 bases between the two germline ends. Germline CDR1 WNHNN, CDR2 SYGVQD (reference sequence). The CDR3 loop reads CARRPATGKGPPEAFF. The CDR3 DNA reads TGCGCCAGACGGCCCGCAACCGGGAAAGGACCACCTGAAGCTTTCTTT.

Only one count was recorded for this clone. The chain has TRBV9 and TRBJ2-3; 8 nucleotides line up with TRBD1. V was clipped by 2 bases and J by 4 bases; unmatched bases: 6. The CDR3 extends over 15 amino acids. In germline, CDR1 is SGDLS, CDR2 YYNGEE. CDR3 region: CASSVRTGFSDTQYF. Here the CDR3 DNA reads TGTGCCAGCAGCGTCCGGACAGGGTTTTCAGATACGCAGTATTTT.

The V call is TRBV5-5, the J call TRBJ2-5, with a tentative D call TRBD1 (6 bases). There are 15 residues in the CDR3. V shed 6 bases and J shed 2 bases, with 17 bases lying between them. Germline V CDR1 and CDR2: SGHKS, YYEKEE (reference sequence). CDR3 sequence: CASTVLARGQETQYF. CDR3 sequence (DNA): TGTGCCAGCACCGTGCTTGCGAGGGGGCAAGAGACCCAGTACTTC.

As concerns this clone: This CDR3 is also generated by other DNA sequences in the sample. The gene calls are TRBV7-8 and TRBJ1-2, with TRBD1 identical over 8 bases. With V trimmed by 4 bases and J by 5 bases, 6 bases remained unmatched. CDR1 is SGHVS, CDR2 FQNEAQ, per germline. This CDR3 is 14 amino acids long. The CDR3 DNA reads as TGTGCCAGCAGCTCTGGACAGGGTCTATATGGCTACACCTTC. As protein: CASSSGQGLYGYTF.

This chain links TRBV7-9 with TRBJ2-5, with 9 nucleotides matching TRBD2. The CDR3 loop spans 17 amino acids. V was pared by 5 bases and J by 0 bases, with 10 bases of the junction left unmatched. CDR1 and CDR2 (germline): SEHNR, FQNEAQ (reference sequence). Written as DNA, the CDR3 is TGTGCCAGCAGCCCAAGAAGCGGGGGGTTTTACCAAGAGACCCAGTACTTC. This codes for CASSPRSGGFYQETQYF.

The sample holds a few counts of this clone. This chain links TRBV27 with TRBJ2-7, with TRBD1 matching 7 bases. The trim removed 3 bases at V and 3 bases at J, leaving 8 bases unmatched. The CDR3 has 15 amino acids. Germline lookup yields CDR1 MNHEY and CDR2 SMNVEV (reference sequence). CDR3 residues: CASSLSGTDIYEQYF. DNA of the CDR3: TGTGCCAGCAGTTTGTCCGGGACAGACATCTACGAGCAGTACTTC.

The V and J genes are TRBV13 and TRBJ2-3; TRBD2 matches at 12 bases. Germline V CDR1 and CDR2: PRHDT, FYEKMQ (reference sequence). Germline trimming cut 4 bases from V and 0 bases from J; bases unmatched to any gene: 2. The CDR3 has 16 residues. CDR3 in amino acids: CASSSGLAGSTDTQYF. In DNA, the CDR3 is TGTGCCAGCAGCTCCGGACTAGCGGGGAGCACAGATACGCAGTATTTT.

This clone has only one observation. The V gene is TRBV4-3, the J gene TRBJ1-1; D gene ambiguous. V lost 4 bases, J lost 1 base, and 10 bases lay in between. This CDR3 region has 14 residues. CDR1 is LGHNA and CDR2 is YSLEER in the germline V gene. The CDR3 protein is CASSPSYRNTEAFF. CDR3 nucleotide sequence: TGCGCCAGCAGCCCATCCTACCGGAACACTGAAGCTTTCTTT.

The J gene is TRBJ2-3, the V gene TRBV7-3; D ambiguous. Germline CDR1 is SGHTA and CDR2 is FQGTGA. The CDR3 covers 13 residues. The germline V and J ends were trimmed by 6 bases and 0 bases, with 7 bases remaining between them. The CDR3 loop is CASSYDSTDTQYF. Written as DNA, the CDR3 is TGTGCCAGCAGTTATGACAGCACAGATACGCAGTATTTT.

The V gene is TRBV4-1, the J gene TRBJ2-3; D may be TRBD1 (6 bases). V was cut by 1 base and J by 5 bases, with 7 bases left in between. The CDR3 length is 13 residues. The V gene's germline CDR1 is MGHRA and CDR2 YSYEKL. CDR3: CASSQGGLDTQYF. CDR3 nucleotide sequence: TGCGCCAGCAGCCAAGGGGGGCTAGATACGCAGTATTTT.

This chain joins TRBV11-2 and TRBJ1-1; D ambiguous. This CDR3 has 13 residues. Germline CDR1 SGHAT, CDR2 FQNNGV. Between the trimmed V and J ends, which lost 2 bases and 3 bases, there was a span of 7 bases. Written as DNA, the CDR3 is TGTGCCAGCAGCTTATTTGTGGACACTGAAGCTTTCTTT. Encoded protein: CASSLFVDTEAFF.

The gene calls are TRBV7-7 and TRBJ2-5; TRBD1 matches 8 bases. J was trimmed by 4 bases and V by 5 bases; bases with no gene match: 15. CDR3 size: 17 residues. CDR1 is SSHAT and CDR2 is FNYEAQ in the germline V gene (reference sequence). This CDR3 is CASSPRIRGPRGETQYF. The DNA for the CDR3 is TGTGCCAGCAGCCCCCGAATCAGGGGGCCACGAGGAGAGACCCAGTACTTC.